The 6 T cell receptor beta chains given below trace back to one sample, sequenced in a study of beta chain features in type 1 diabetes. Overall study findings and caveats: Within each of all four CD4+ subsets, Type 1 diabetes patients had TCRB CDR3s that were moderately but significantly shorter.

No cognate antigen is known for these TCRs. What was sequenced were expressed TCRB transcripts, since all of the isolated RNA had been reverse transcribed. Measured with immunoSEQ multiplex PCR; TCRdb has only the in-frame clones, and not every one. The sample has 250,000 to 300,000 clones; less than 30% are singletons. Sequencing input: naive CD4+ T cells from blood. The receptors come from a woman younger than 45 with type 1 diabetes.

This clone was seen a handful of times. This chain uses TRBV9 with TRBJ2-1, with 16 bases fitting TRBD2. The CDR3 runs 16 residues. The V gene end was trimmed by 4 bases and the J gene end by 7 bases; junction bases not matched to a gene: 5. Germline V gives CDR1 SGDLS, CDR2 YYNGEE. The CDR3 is CASSTTGLAGGNEQFF. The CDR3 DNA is TGTGCCAGCAGCACCACGGGACTAGCGGGGGGGAATGAGCAGTTCTTC.

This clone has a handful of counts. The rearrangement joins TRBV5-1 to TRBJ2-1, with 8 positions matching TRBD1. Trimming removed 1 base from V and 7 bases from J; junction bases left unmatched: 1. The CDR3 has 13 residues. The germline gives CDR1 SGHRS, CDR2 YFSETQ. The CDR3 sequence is CASSLNRGNEQFF. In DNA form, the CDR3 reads TGCGCCAGCAGCTTGAACAGGGGGAATGAGCAGTTCTTC.

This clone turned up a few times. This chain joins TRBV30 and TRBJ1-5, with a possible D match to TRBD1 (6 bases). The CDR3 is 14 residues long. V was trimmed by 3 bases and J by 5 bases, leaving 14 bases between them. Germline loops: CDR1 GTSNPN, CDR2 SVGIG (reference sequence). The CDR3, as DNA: TGTGCCTGGAGCACCACAGGGTGGGATCAGCCCCAGCATTTT. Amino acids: CAWSTTGWDQPQHF.

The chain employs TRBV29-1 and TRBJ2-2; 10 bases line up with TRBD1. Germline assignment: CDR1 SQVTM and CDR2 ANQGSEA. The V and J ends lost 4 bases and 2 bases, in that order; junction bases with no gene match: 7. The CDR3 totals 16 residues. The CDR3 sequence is CSVARDRGSNTGELFF. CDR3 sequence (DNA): TGCAGCGTTGCCCGGGACAGGGGCTCCAACACCGGGGAGCTGTTTTTT.

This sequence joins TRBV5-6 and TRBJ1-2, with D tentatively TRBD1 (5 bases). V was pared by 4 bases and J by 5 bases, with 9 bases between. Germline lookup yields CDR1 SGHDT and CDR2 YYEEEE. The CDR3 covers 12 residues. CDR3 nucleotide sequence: TGTGCCAGCAGCCCCAGGGCGTATGGCTACACCTTC. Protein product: CASSPRAYGYTF.

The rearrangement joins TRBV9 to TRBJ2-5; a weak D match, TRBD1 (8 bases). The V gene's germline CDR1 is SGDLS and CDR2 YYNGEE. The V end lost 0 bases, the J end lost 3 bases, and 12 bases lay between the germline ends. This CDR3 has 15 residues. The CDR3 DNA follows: TGTGCCAGCAGCGTAGACAGGGGGGGAGAAGAGACCCAGTACTTC. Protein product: CASSVDRGGEETQYF.